This T cell receptor beta chain emerged from a study of immune heterogeneity within non-small cell lung tumors. Overall study: Tumor histology was classified as squamous cell carcinoma in a few cases, non-squamous carcinoma in fewer than 12 and not otherwise specified in 1.

Per the germline V gene, CDR1 is MNHNS and CDR2 is SASEGT. The CDR3 has 14 residues. V lost 6 bases and J 4 bases, leaving 14 bases between the germline ends. Remarks on this clonotype: A clone one base away is much larger, so this may be a read error.

The TCR beta CDR3 region was amplified by multiplex PCR employing 32 V and 13 J primers. From the multiplex PCR reads, TCRdb called clonotypes with MiXCR, one entry per CDR3 protein. Of 20,000 to 25,000 distinct CDR3 sequences in the sample, under 35% are singletons; the top ten hold around 4.6%. With 600 ng used per sample, the template was genomic DNA from bulk tumor. From each primary tumor, several far-apart biopsies were obtained during surgery. These patients got curative surgery after being newly diagnosed with untreated non-small cell lung cancer. Study donors were patients with a new diagnosis of non-small cell lung cancer who underwent surgery with curative intent.

The receptor was derived from a man in his forties or fifties with non-small cell lung cancer. Sequencing input: lung tumor tissue. This chain joins TRBV6-1 and TRBJ2-3; D gene uncertain. CDR3 region: CASRSGFFADTQYF. The CDR3 DNA sequence: TGTGCCAGCAGATCCGGGTTCTTCGCAGATACGCAGTATTTT.